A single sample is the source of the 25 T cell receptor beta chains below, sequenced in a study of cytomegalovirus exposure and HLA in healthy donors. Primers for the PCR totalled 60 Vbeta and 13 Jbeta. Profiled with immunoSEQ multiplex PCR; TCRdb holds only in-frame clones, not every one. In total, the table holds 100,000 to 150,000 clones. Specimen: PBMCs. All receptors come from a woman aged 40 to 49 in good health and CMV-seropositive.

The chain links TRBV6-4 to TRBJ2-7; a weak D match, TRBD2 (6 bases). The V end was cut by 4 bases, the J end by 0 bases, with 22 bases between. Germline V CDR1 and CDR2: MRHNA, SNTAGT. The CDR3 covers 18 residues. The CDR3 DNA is TGTGCCAGCAGTGTACCGGGACTTGTACGATATTTCTCCTACGAGCAGTACTTC. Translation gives CASSVPGLVRYFSYEQYF.

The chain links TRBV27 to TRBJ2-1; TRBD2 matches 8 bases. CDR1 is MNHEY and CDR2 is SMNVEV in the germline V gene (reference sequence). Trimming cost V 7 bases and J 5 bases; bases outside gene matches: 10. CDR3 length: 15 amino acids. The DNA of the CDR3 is TGTGCCAGCATTATGGCGGGAGGCTCAAACAATGAGCAGTTCTTC. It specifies CASIMAGGSNNEQFF.

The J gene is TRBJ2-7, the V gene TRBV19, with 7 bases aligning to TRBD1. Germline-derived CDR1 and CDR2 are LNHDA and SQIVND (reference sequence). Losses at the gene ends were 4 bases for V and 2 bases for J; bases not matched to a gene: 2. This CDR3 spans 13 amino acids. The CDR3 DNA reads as TGTGCCAGTAGTACACAGGGGACCTACGAGCAGTACTTC. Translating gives CASSTQGTYEQYF.

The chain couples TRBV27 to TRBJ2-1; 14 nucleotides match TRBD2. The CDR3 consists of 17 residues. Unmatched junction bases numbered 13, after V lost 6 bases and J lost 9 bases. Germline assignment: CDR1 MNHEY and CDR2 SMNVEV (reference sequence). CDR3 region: CASRGLAGDTRQGEQFF. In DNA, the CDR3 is TGTGCCAGCAGGGGACTAGCGGGAGATACCCGGCAGGGTGAGCAGTTCTTC.

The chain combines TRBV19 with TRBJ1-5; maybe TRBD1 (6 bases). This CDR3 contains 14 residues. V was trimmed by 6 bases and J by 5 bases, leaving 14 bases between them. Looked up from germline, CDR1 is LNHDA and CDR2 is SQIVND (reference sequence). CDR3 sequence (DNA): TGTGCCAGTAGAAAACAGGGTTTTGATCAGCCCCAGCATTTT. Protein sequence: CASRKQGFDQPQHF.

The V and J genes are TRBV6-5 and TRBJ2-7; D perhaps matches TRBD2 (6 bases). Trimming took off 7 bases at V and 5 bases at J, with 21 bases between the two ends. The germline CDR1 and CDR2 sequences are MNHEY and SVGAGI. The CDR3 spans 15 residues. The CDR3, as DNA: TGTGCCAGCATTCCTCCAGGCGGGACTTCGGACGAGCAGTACTTC. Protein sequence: CASIPPGGTSDEQYF.

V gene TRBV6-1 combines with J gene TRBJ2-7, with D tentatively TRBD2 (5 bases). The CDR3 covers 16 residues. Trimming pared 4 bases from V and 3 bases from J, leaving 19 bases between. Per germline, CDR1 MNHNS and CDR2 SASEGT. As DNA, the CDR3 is TGTGCCAGCAGTGCGGGCCGCGGGCGGTCGAACTACGAGCAGTACTTC. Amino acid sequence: CASSAGRGRSNYEQYF.

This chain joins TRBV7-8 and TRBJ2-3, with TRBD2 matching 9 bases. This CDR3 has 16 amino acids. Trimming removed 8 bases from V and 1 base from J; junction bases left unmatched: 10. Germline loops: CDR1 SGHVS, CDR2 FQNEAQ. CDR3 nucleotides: TGTGCCAGCCTGCCATTGCGGACTAGCGGCACAGATACGCAGTATTTT. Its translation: CASLPLRTSGTDTQYF.

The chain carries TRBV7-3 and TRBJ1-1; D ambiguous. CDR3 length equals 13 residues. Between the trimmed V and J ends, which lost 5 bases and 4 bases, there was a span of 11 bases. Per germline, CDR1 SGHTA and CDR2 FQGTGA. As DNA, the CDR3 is TGTGCCAGCAGCGCAGGCGCTTCCACTGAAGCTTTCTTT. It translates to CASSAGASTEAFF.

CDR3 sequence: CASSSSSGGASYNEQFF. The DNA for the CDR3 is TGTGCCAGCAGTTCCTCTAGCGGGGGGGCCTCCTACAATGAGCAGTTCTTC. This chain connects TRBV28 to TRBJ2-1, with TRBD2 matching 12 bases. This CDR3 region has 17 residues. From germline, CDR1 is MDHEN and CDR2 SYDVKM. The trim removed 4 bases at V and 0 bases at J, leaving 4 bases unmatched.

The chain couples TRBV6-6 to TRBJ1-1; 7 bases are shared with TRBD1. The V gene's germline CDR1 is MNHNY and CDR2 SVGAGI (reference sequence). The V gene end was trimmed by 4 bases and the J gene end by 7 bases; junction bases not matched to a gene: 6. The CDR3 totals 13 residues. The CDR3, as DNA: TGTGCCAGCAGTTTAGGACAGGATAGTGAAGCTTTCTTT. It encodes CASSLGQDSEAFF.

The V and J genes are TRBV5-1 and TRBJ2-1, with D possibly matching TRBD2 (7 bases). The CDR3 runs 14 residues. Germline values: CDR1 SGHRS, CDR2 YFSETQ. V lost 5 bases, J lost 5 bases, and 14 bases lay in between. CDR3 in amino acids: CASRVGGAHNEQFF. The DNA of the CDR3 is TGCGCCAGCAGGGTTGGGGGGGCTCACAATGAGCAGTTCTTC.

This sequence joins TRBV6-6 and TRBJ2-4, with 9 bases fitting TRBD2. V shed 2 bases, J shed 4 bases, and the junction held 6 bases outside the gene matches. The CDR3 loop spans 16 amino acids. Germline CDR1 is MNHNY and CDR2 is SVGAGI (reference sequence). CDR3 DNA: TGTGCCAGCAGTTACAGCGCGGGAGGGCCAAAAAACATTCAGTACTTC. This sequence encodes CASSYSAGGPKNIQYF.

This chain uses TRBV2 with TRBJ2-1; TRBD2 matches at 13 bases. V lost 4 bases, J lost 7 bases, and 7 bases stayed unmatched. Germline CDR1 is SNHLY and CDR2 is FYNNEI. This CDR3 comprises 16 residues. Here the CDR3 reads CASSAPGLAGTNEQFF. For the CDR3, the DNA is TGTGCCAGCAGTGCCCCGGGACTAGCGGGGACAAATGAGCAGTTCTTC.

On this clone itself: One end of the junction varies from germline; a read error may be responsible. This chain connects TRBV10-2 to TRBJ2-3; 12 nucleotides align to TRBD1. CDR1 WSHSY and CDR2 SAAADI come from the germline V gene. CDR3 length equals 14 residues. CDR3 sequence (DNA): TGCTCCAGCAGGGGGACAGGGGGCCGAGATACGCAGTATTTT. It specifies CSSRGTGGRDTQYF.

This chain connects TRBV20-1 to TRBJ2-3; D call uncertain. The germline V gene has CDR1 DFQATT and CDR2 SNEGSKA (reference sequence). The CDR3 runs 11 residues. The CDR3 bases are TGCAGCCGGAACAGTGGGGATACGCAGTATTTT. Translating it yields CSRNSGDTQYF.

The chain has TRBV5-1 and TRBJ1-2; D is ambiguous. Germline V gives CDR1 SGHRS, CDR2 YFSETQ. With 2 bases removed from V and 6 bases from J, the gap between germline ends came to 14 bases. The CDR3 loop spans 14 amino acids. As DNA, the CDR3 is TGCGCCAGCAGCTTTACTGCTAATGACAATGGCTACACCTTC. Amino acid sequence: CASSFTANDNGYTF. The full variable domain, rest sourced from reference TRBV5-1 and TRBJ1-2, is KAGVTQTPRYLIKTRGQQVTLSCSPISGHRSVSWYQQTPGQGLQFLFEYFSETQRNKGNFPGRFSGRQFSNSRSEMNVSTLELGDSALYLCASSFTANDNGYTFGSGTRLTVV.

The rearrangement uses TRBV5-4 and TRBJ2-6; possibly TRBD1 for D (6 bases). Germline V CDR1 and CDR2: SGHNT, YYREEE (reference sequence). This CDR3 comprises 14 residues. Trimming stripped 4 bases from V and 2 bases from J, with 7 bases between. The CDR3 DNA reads TGTGCCAGCAGCAACAGGGCTGGGGCCAACGTCCTGACTTTC. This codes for CASSNRAGANVLTF.

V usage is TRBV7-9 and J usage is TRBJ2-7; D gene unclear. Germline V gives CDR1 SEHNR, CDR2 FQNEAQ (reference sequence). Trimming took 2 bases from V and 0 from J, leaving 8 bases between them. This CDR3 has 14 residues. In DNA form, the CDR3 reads TGTGCCAGCAGCTTACCCGGTCGCTCCTACGAGCAGTACTTC. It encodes CASSLPGRSYEQYF.

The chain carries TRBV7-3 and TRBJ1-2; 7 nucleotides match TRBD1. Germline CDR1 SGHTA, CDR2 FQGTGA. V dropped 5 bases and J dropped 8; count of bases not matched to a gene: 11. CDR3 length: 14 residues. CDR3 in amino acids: CASSNPTGWGGYTF. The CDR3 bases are TGTGCCAGCAGCAATCCGACAGGGTGGGGCGGCTACACCTTC. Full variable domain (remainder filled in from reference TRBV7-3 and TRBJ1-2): GAGVSQTPSNKVTEKGKYVELRCDPISGHTALYWYRQSLGQGPEFLIYFQGTGAADDSGLPNDRFFAVRPEGSVSTLKIQRTERGDSAVYLCASSNPTGWGGYTFGSGTRLTVV.

CDR3 loop: CASSRTSGRAVLYEQYF. CDR3 nucleotide sequence: TGTGCCAGCAGCCGGACTAGCGGGAGGGCCGTCTTGTACGAGCAGTACTTC. The chain links TRBV7-6 to TRBJ2-7, with 15 bases fitting TRBD2. Trimming at V came to 5 bases and at J to 4 bases, leaving 9 bases not matched to a gene. The CDR3 is 17 residues long. Germline assignment: CDR1 SGHVS and CDR2 FNYEAQ.

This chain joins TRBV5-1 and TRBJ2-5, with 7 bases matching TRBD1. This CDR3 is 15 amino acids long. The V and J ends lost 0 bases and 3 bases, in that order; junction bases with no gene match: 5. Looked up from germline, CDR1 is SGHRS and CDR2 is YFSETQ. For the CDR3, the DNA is TGCGCCAGCAGCTTGGTAGGGGGCAGGGAAGAGACCCAGTACTTC. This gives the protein CASSLVGGREETQYF.

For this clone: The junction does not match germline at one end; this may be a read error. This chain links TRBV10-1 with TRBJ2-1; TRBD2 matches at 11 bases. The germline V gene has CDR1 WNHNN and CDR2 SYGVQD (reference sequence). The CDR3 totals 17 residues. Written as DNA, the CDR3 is TGCGCCAGCAGTCCCGAGGGTAGCGGGAGGGCCGACAATGGGCAGTTCTTC. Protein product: CASSPEGSGRADNGQFF.

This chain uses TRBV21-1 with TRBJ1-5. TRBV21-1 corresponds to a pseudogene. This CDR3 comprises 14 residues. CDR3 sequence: CASSIVQRNQPQHF. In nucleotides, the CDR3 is TGTGCCAGCAGCATCGTCCAACGGAATCAGCCCCAGCATTTT.

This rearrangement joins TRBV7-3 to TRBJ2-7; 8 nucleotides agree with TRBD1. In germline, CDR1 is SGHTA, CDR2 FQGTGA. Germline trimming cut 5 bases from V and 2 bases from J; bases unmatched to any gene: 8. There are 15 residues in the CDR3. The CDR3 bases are TGTGCCAGCAGCCCAGGGACAGGCGTCACCTACGAGCAGTACTTC. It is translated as CASSPGTGVTYEQYF.